This TCR beta chain is drawn from a study of blood T cell repertoires in COVID-19. At the level of the study: Nucleic acid was either cDNA or gDNA, and it came from T cells, B-cell-depleted T cells, or PBMCs.

The CDR3 is 18 residues long. Trimming removed 6 bases from V and 0 bases from J; junction bases left unmatched: 14. Germline V gene lookup returns CDR1 MDHEN and CDR2 SYDVKM. A Seattle source enrolled patients during active infection and followed them longitudinally. As originally analysed: How many nucleated cells were present was estimated from reference gene primer amplification. The method was immunoSEQ multiplex PCR; TCRdb's version includes in-frame clones alone and lacks a portion of them. The V and J calls and the clone size are those of that table, but D and trimming were determined from the DNA. The sample holds over 150,000 clones; approximately 88% are singletons and the top ten take 6.5% to 9%.

The receptor was isolated from a woman between 40 and 55 years old with COVID-19, enrolled during active disease. Sequencing was done on a sample of peripheral blood. The chain is built from TRBV28 and TRBJ1-5; 7 bases line up with TRBD1. The CDR3 DNA reads TGTGCCAGCAGCCGCCTGGGACAGTGGATAAATAGCAATCAGCCCCAGCATTTT. Protein product: CASSRLGQWINSNQPQHF.